The 27 T cell receptor beta chains presented below share a single source sample, sequenced in a study of beta chain features in type 1 diabetes. Notes on the study in general: Within each of all four CD4+ subsets, Type 1 diabetes patients had TCRB CDR3s that were moderately but significantly shorter.

No antigen is known for these receptors. TCRB transcripts that were expressed got sequenced, as all of the isolated RNA had been reverse transcribed. Assay: immunoSEQ multiplex PCR; the TCRdb copy retains only in-frame clones and omits some. The sample has about 240,000 clones; approximately 15% are singletons. Sequenced: naive CD4+ T cells from blood. All receptors derive from a man aged 25-40 years with type 1 diabetes.

The chain links TRBV30 to TRBJ2-3; 11 bases are a match to TRBD2. Germline CDR1 GTSNPN, CDR2 SVGIG (reference sequence). J gave up 3 bases and V 0 bases, and 5 bases lay outside the gene matches. The CDR3 totals 16 residues. The DNA of the CDR3 is TGTGCCTGGAGTGTCCCACTAGCGGGGGTAACAGATACGCAGTATTTT. It yields the protein CAWSVPLAGVTDTQYF. The variable domain in full, with the rest retrieved from reference TRBV30 and TRBJ2-3, is SQTIHQWPATLVQPVGSPLSLECTVEGTSNPNLYWYRQAAGRGLQLLFYSVGIGQISSEVPQNLSASRPQDRQFILSSKKLLLSDSGFYLCAWSVPLAGVTDTQYFGPGTRLTVL.

This clone was observed a handful of times. The chain recombines TRBV27 with TRBJ2-7, with D perhaps TRBD1 (6 bases). V lost 0 bases and J 3 bases, leaving 9 bases between the germline ends. CDR1 and CDR2 (germline): MNHEY, SMNVEV (reference sequence). CDR3 length: 14 amino acids. CDR3 amino acids: CASSLSGTSYEQYF. In DNA form, the CDR3 reads TGTGCCAGCAGTTTATCTGGGACAAGCTACGAGCAGTACTTC.

The chain recombines TRBV12-5 with TRBJ2-3, with TRBD2 matching 7 bases. In germline, CDR1 is LGHNT, CDR2 FRNRAP. The CDR3 loop spans 16 amino acids. V shed 3 bases, J shed 2 bases, and the junction held 8 bases outside the gene matches. CDR3 DNA sequence: TGTGCTAGTGGTTTTGGGCGGGGGTACAACACAGATACGCAGTATTTT. This codes for CASGFGRGYNTDTQYF. Filled out from reference TRBV12-5 and TRBJ2-3, the complete variable domain reads DARVTQTPRHKVTEMGQEVTMRCQPILGHNTVFWYRQTMMQGLELLAYFRNRAPLDDSGMPKDRFSAEMPDATLATLKIQPSEPRDSAVYFCASGFGRGYNTDTQYFGPGTRLTVL.

The chain is built from TRBV9 and TRBJ1-2; D possibly corresponds to TRBD1 (5 bases). The length of the CDR3 is 14 residues. Per germline, CDR1 SGDLS and CDR2 YYNGEE. Between the trimmed V and J ends, which lost 4 bases and 2 bases, there was a span of 12 bases. CDR3 amino acids: CASSPGGGNYGYTF. The CDR3 DNA sequence: TGTGCCAGCAGCCCGGGCGGGGGGAACTATGGCTACACCTTC.

The chain recombines TRBV7-9 with TRBJ2-1; a possible D gene is TRBD2 (6 bases). The CDR3 length is 12 residues. Trimming left V 0 bases short and J 10 bases short, with 7 bases between. Germline loops: CDR1 SEHNR, CDR2 FQNEAQ (reference sequence). The CDR3 here is CASSLAGGEQFF. The CDR3 DNA reads TGTGCCAGCAGCTTAGCGGGGGGAGAGCAGTTCTTC.

The chain uses TRBV18 and TRBJ2-5; tentative D call: TRBD1 (6 bases). The length of the CDR3 is 16 residues. Trimming left V 6 bases short and J 4 bases short, with 21 bases between. Germline CDR1 KGHSH, CDR2 LQKENI. The DNA for the CDR3 is TGTGCCAGCTCTCCCACCCCCCCAGGGGCCGGAGAGACCCAGTACTTC. This gives the protein CASSPTPPGAGETQYF.

The V call is TRBV10-2, the J call TRBJ1-5; 7 bases agree with TRBD1. Germline V gives CDR1 WSHSY, CDR2 SAAADI. The CDR3 totals 14 residues. V lost 6 bases and J lost 4; bases outside the gene matches: 6. The CDR3 bases are TGCGCCAGCAGGTCGACAGGGAGAAATCAGCCCCAGCATTTT. This encodes CASRSTGRNQPQHF.

The chain recombines TRBV6-5 with TRBJ2-5; D perhaps matches TRBD2 (6 bases). Germline CDR1 reads MNHEY; CDR2 reads SVGAGI. The CDR3 totals 12 residues. The V end was cut by 10 bases, the J end by 1 base, with 10 bases between. The CDR3 bases are TGTGCCACCCGGGGGATCCAAGAGACCCAGTACTTC. Residues: CATRGIQETQYF.

In its sample, this clone was seen a few times. This chain uses TRBV5-1 with TRBJ1-6, with 7 bases lining up with TRBD1. Germline V gene lookup returns CDR1 SGHRS and CDR2 YFSETQ. V lost 4 bases, J lost 7 bases, and 5 bases stayed unmatched. The CDR3 sequence is 14 residues long. CDR3 sequence: CASSAAGQNSPLHF. The CDR3 coding sequence is TGCGCCAGCAGCGCGGCGGGACAGAATTCACCCCTCCACTTT.

The chain links TRBV7-2 to TRBJ2-2; 8 nucleotides match TRBD1. Germline V gene lookup returns CDR1 SGHTA and CDR2 FQGNSA. The CDR3 loop spans 14 amino acids. J lost 5 bases, V lost 5 bases, and 4 bases had no gene match. Written as DNA, the CDR3 is TGTGCCAGCAGCCTCGACAGGGGAACCGGGGAGCTGTTTTTT. This translates into CASSLDRGTGELFF.

The chain couples TRBV7-2 to TRBJ2-7; 12 bases fit TRBD2. This CDR3 has 15 amino acids. The junction had 7 bases not matched to a gene; V was cut back by 4 bases and J by 6 bases. Germline V CDR1 and CDR2: SGHTA, FQGNSA. CDR3 region: CASSSRLAGEREQYF. For the CDR3, the DNA is TGTGCCAGCAGCTCTCGACTAGCGGGAGAACGCGAGCAGTACTTC.

In its sample, this clone was seen a few times. The chain combines TRBV5-1 with TRBJ2-1, with 8 positions matching TRBD2. The CDR3 contains 13 residues. Germline CDR1 is SGHRS and CDR2 is YFSETQ. Unmatched junction bases numbered 4, after V lost 4 bases and J lost 7 bases. The CDR3 coding sequence is TGCGCCAGCAGCCCCAGACTAGCGAATGAGCAGTTCTTC. This translates into CASSPRLANEQFF.

This clone was counted a few times. The gene calls are TRBV30 and TRBJ2-5; the D gene is possibly TRBD2 (5 bases). The DNA end favors TRBJ2-7, so the J call may be wrong. The CDR3 is 13 amino acids. Germline-derived CDR1 and CDR2 are GTSNPN and SVGIG (reference sequence). The CDR3 reads CAWSVSSDYEQYF. The CDR3 coding sequence is TGTGCCTGGAGTGTAAGTAGCGACTACGAGCAGTACTTC.

The chain combines TRBV5-1 with TRBJ1-2; TRBD1 might be the D (5 bases). Germline-derived CDR1 and CDR2 are SGHRS and YFSETQ. This CDR3 spans 13 amino acids. V was shortened by 4 bases and J by 4 bases, with 11 bases between the two germline ends. The CDR3 region is CASSLTDFYGYTF. The DNA of the CDR3 is TGCGCCAGCAGCCTGACAGATTTCTATGGCTACACCTTC.

This clone has a handful of counts. The chain carries TRBV9 and TRBJ2-3; TRBD2 matches 9 bases. Germline lookup yields CDR1 SGDLS and CDR2 YYNGEE. The CDR3 loop spans 16 amino acids. V was clipped by 0 bases and J by 4 bases; unmatched bases: 6. CDR3 region: CASSVAVAGVSDTQYF. The CDR3 DNA follows: TGTGCCAGCAGCGTAGCGGTAGCGGGAGTATCAGATACGCAGTATTTT.

This clone turned up a few times. The J gene is TRBJ1-1, the V gene TRBV2, with a possible D match to TRBD1 (6 bases). Germline CDR1 and CDR2: SNHLY and FYNNEI. V gave up 7 bases and J gave up 1 base, with 10 bases separating them. This CDR3 contains 13 residues. The CDR3 nucleotides are TGTGCCAGCACAAGGGGGGGGAACACTGAAGCTTTCTTT. As protein: CASTRGGNTEAFF. Filled out from reference TRBV2 and TRBJ1-1, the complete variable domain reads EPEVTQTPSHQVTQMGQEVILRCVPISNHLYFYWYRQILGQKVEFLVSFYNNEISEKSEIFDDQFSVERPDGSNFTLKIRSTKLEDSAMYFCASTRGGNTEAFFGQGTRLTVV.

This chain links TRBV9 with TRBJ2-5; 9 nucleotides line up with TRBD2. Germline lookup yields CDR1 SGDLS and CDR2 YYNGEE. The CDR3 runs to 15 residues. J was trimmed by 3 bases and V by 4 bases; bases with no gene match: 7. The DNA for the CDR3 is TGTGCCAGCAGCCCGGCCGCTAGCGGGGAAGAGACCCAGTACTTC. This translates into CASSPAASGEETQYF.

V gene TRBV19 combines with J gene TRBJ1-1; D gene ambiguous. The CDR3 is made up of 14 amino acids. The V end lost 3 bases, the J end lost 5 bases, and 13 bases lay between the germline ends. Germline CDR1 and CDR2: LNHDA and SQIVND (reference sequence). Here the CDR3 reads CASSINQVGTEAFF. The DNA of the CDR3 is TGTGCCAGTAGTATCAACCAGGTTGGGACTGAAGCTTTCTTT.

This clone was observed a handful of times. The chain joins TRBV15 to TRBJ1-2, with 9 bases that match TRBD1. Looked up from germline, CDR1 is LNHNV and CDR2 is YYDKDF (reference sequence). The CDR3 is made up of 16 amino acids. V lost 0 bases to trimming and J lost 5 bases; unmatched junction nucleotides: 7. The CDR3 coding sequence is TGTGCCACCAGCAGAGATCGCCTGGGACAGGGATATGGCTACACCTTC. Translated, it gives CATSRDRLGQGYGYTF.

This clone has a handful of counts. This rearrangement joins TRBV30 to TRBJ1-3, with D perhaps TRBD1 (5 bases). Germline lookup yields CDR1 GTSNPN and CDR2 SVGIG (reference sequence). This CDR3 has 14 amino acids. The ends were cut back, 3 bases at V and 0 bases at J, with 9 bases in the middle. This CDR3 is CAWSDRSSGNTIYF. The DNA for the CDR3 is TGTGCCTGGAGCGACAGAAGCTCTGGAAACACCATATATTTT.

This clone was counted a few times. J is TRBJ2-1 and V is TRBV2; 11 bases line up with TRBD2. The CDR3 consists of 15 residues. The ends lost 5 bases at V and 4 bases at J; junction bases unmatched: 4. Per the germline V gene, CDR1 is SNHLY and CDR2 is FYNNEI. CDR3 bases: TGTGCCAGCAGTTCAACTAGCGGGGGTTACAATGAGCAGTTCTTC. The encoded protein is CASSSTSGGYNEQFF.

A few counts support this clone. As DNA, the CDR3 is TGCGCCAGCAGCGGGACAGATCGGAATGAGCAGTTCTTC. Protein sequence: CASSGTDRNEQFF. The chain employs TRBV5-1 and TRBJ2-1; the match to TRBD1 covers 7 bases. Trimming took 4 bases from V and 7 from J; bases not matched to a gene: 5. This CDR3 contains 13 residues. The germline CDR1 and CDR2 sequences are SGHRS and YFSETQ. The full variable domain, completed using reference TRBV5-1 and TRBJ2-1, is KAGVTQTPRYLIKTRGQQVTLSCSPISGHRSVSWYQQTPGQGLQFLFEYFSETQRNKGNFPGRFSGRQFSNSRSEMNVSTLELGDSALYLCASSGTDRNEQFFGPGTRLTVL.

The sample holds a few counts of this clone. The chain links TRBV6-5 to TRBJ2-5, with 7 nucleotides matching TRBD2. V shed 6 bases and J 5 bases; nucleotides not matched to a gene: 12. The CDR3 has 15 residues. The germline V gene encodes CDR1 MNHEY and CDR2 SVGAGI. CDR3 region: CASRPRGDRVETQYF. As DNA, the CDR3 is TGTGCCAGCAGACCCCGGGGGGACCGTGTCGAGACCCAGTACTTC.

The rearrangement uses TRBV9 and TRBJ2-1; tentatively, D is TRBD2 (6 bases). Germline loops: CDR1 SGDLS, CDR2 YYNGEE. The CDR3 extends over 16 amino acids. Trimming shortened V by 0 bases and J by 6 bases, and 16 bases separated the two germline ends. The CDR3 loop is CASSVGDWIGGNEQFF. DNA of the CDR3: TGTGCCAGCAGCGTAGGGGACTGGATCGGGGGCAATGAGCAGTTCTTC.

This clone was found many times. V and J are TRBV15 and TRBJ2-4; 12 bases are a match to TRBD1. CDR3 length equals 16 residues. The V segment lost 3 bases and the J segment 9 bases; nucleotides outside the gene matches: 9. Germline V gene sequence: CDR1 LNHNV, CDR2 YYDKDF (reference sequence). The CDR3 nucleotides read TGTGCCACCAGCAGGGCCGGGACAGGGGGCTATAGCATTCAGTACTTC. Amino acid sequence: CATSRAGTGGYSIQYF. The full variable domain, in which reference TRBV15 and TRBJ2-4 provide the parts outside the CDR3, is DAMVIQNPRYQVTQFGKPVTLSCSQTLNHNVMYWYQQKSSQAPKLLFHYYDKDFNNEADTPDNFQSRRPNTSFCFLDIRSPGLGDTAMYLCATSRAGTGGYSIQYFGAGTRLSVL.

This clone was seen more than once but under ten times. The V and J genes are TRBV5-1 and TRBJ2-2; tentatively, D is TRBD2 (5 bases). V was pared by 0 bases and J by 5 bases, with 8 bases between. The CDR3 length is 14 residues. The germline V gene has CDR1 SGHRS and CDR2 YFSETQ. In DNA, the CDR3 is TGCGCCAGCAGCTTGGCCGGGGAGACCGGGGAGCTGTTTTTT. Protein: CASSLAGETGELFF.

V is TRBV29-1 and J is TRBJ2-5; 12 bases are a match to TRBD1. Germline CDR1 reads SQVTM; CDR2 reads ANQGSEA. The CDR3 has 17 amino acids. Unmatched junction bases numbered 15, after V lost 1 base and J lost 9 bases. CDR3 nucleotides: TGCAGCGTTGAAGTACCGGGACAGGGGGCGGCTAGCGGACCCCAGTACTTC. It codes for CSVEVPGQGAASGPQYF.